Detailed here is one TCR beta chain. No antigen is known for it. No much larger clone exists at a distance of one base, and base qualities are not known. Participants in the prospective study were aged about 18 to 95 years, lived in about two dozen United States geographic areas, and enrolled through a virtual design. In the prospective study, cohorts were assigned on the basis of participant-reported clinical history obtained from a screening survey and a study questionnaire. Recovered participants in ImmuneRACE Cohort 3 were defined by two consecutive negative NP/OP PCR tests, clearance by a healthcare professional, or resolution of symptoms. In the prospective study, whole blood, serum and a nasopharyngeal or oropharyngeal swab were collected from each participant by mobile phlebotomists. Prospective study participants could optionally give additional blood draws and questionnaires over an approximately 2-month period. Before DNA extraction, prospective study blood samples were shipped either frozen or at room temperature.

The entry originates in a study of blood T cell repertoires in COVID-19 (TCRdb year 2020). Regarding the research as a whole: Samples covering the acute and convalescent phases of COVID-19 were provided by collaborators in the United States, Italy and Spain. The repertoires were released in a freely available public database meant as a resource for research on the immune response to SARS-CoV-2. Where HLA class I and class II types were available, the types were taken from metadata supplied by the sample provider, not from assay-based typing. The dataset comprised deeply sampled blood TCRbeta repertoires from subjects exposed to, actively infected with, or recovered from COVID-19. Sample metadata almost always included a de-identified subject ID, COVID-19 status, age in years and sex. Samples came from the ongoing ImmuneRACE study (first 160 participants) plus 1,254 subjects from 6 global collaborators. The prospective study material was composed of cDNA or gDNA derived from T cells, B-cell-depleted T cells, or PBMCs. Overall study results and their limits: Clinical and demographic metadata were provided uncurated, with the amount varying by source and participant.

TCRbeta CDR3 regions were amplified from genomic DNA by means of the immunoSEQ Assay, a bias-controlled multiplex PCR. As for the original processing: Within the assay, amplification of reference gene primers was used to estimate how many nucleated cells each sample contained. Sequence reads were collapsed and filtered to measure the absolute abundance of every unique TCRbeta CDR3 rearrangement. For each sample, productive Simpson clonality was calculated by taking the square root of Simpson's diversity index across productive rearrangements. Not all clones reach the TCRdb copy of this immuneACCESS table, which keeps in-frame sequences only. Checked studies attribute under half of the gap to unresolved V genes and leave the rest unexplained. V and J calls and clone size follow that table, whereas D and trimming were derived from the DNA. This sample comprises under 70,000 clones, 85% to 90% of them detected only once. The ten biggest clones cover around a tenth of the sample.

The receptor's source is a woman in her thirties or forties who had recovered from COVID-19. Sequenced: PBMCs or T cells enriched from blood (not recorded which).

Here the CDR3 is given as CASRFFGLRPDTEAFF. The DNA sequence follows: TGTGCCAGCAGGTTCTTCGGACTCCGGCCGGACACTGAAGCTTTCTTT. The chain was built from TRBV27 and TRBJ1-1; the D segment cannot be called with confidence. Cut back by 6 bases and 3 bases, the V and J ends lie 20 bases apart. From a lookup of the germline V gene (reference sequence), CDR1 and CDR2 are MNHEY and SMNVEV. The CDR3 runs 16 residues from the cysteine to the phenylalanine. The CDR3 DNA has 48 bases and is translated from base 1.